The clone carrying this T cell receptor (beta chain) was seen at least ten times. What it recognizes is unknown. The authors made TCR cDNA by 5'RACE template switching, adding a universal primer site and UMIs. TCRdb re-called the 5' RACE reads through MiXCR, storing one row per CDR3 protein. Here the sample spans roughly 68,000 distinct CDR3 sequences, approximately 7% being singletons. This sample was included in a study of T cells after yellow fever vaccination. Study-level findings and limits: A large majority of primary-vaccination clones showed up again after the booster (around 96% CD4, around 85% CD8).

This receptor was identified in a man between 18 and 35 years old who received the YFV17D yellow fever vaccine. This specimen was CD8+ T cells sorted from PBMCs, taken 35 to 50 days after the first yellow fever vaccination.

CDR3 coding DNA: TGTGCCAGCAGCTTAGACGGGTTTACGGGGGCCACAGATACGCAGTATTTT. Its protein is CASSLDGFTGATDTQYF. The chain employs TRBV11-2 and TRBJ2-3; D is possibly TRBD1 or TRBD2 (6 bases each). The CDR3 runs to 17 residues. V shed 0 bases and J shed 2 bases, with 15 bases lying between them. Looked up from germline, CDR1 is SGHAT and CDR2 is FQNNGV. Drawing the rest from reference TRBV11-2 and TRBJ2-3, the complete variable domain is EAGVAQSPRYKIIEKRQSVAFWCNPISGHATLYWYQQILGQGPKLLIQFQNNGVVDDSQLPKDRFSAERLKGVDSTLKIQPAKLEDSAVYLCASSLDGFTGATDTQYFGPGTRLTVL.